This T cell receptor beta chain was sequenced for a study of shared clonotypes between healthy human individuals. The repertoire was sequenced with immunoSEQ multiplex PCR; TCRdb's copy has only in-frame clones and lacks some. Counted here are about 590,000 clones, nearly 97% occurring once; the ten biggest clones make up about 0.11%. As for this clone: Its antigen remains unidentified.

The junction had 6 bases not matched to a gene; V was cut back by 2 bases and J by 9 bases. This CDR3 is 13 amino acids long. CD45RO-negative, CCR7-positively selected cells formed the naive CD8 fraction, excluding terminally differentiated effector memory CD45RA+ cells. Overall study findings and caveats: What rarefaction showed was incomplete sorted-subset sequencing despite large depth. Shared clonotypes: about 4.6% naive CD4, approximately 3.4% naive CD8, 2.3% memory CD4, 0.35% to 0.5% memory CD8. On the whole, naive subsets had larger estimated richness than memory subsets had.

The sample comprised naive CD8+ T cells sorted from blood. V usage is TRBV23-1 and J usage is TRBJ1-2, with TRBD1 matching 7 bases. TRBV23-1 is treated as an ORF (open reading frame) with a function not yet certain. The receptor was isolated from a woman under 40 in good health. The CDR3 DNA is TGCGCCAGCAGTCAAGTTCAACAGGGGAGCTACACCTTC. It is translated as CASSQVQQGSYTF.